This TCR beta chain was recovered during a study of cytotoxic CD8 clonotypes in ibrutinib-treated CLL. Measured with immunoSEQ multiplex PCR; TCRdb has only the in-frame clones, and not every one. The sample carries some 150,000 clones, about 80% recorded once. V was pared by 5 bases and J by 1 base, with 15 bases between. The CDR3 covers 15 residues. The V gene's germline CDR1 is SGHTA and CDR2 FQGNSA. V is TRBV7-2 and J is TRBJ2-7; no clear D gene. The sequence was obtained from a human donor with chronic lymphocytic leukemia. The sample consisted of PBMCs, taken after 24 months of ibrutinib treatment. The CDR3: CASSAPTLGSYEQYF. The DNA for the CDR3 is TGTGCCAGCAGCGCCCCCACCCTTGGATCCTACGAGCAGTACTTC. Filled out from reference TRBV7-2 and TRBJ2-7, the complete variable domain reads GAGVSQSPSNKVTEKGKDVELRCDPISGHTALYWYRQSLGQGLEFLIYFQGNSAPDKSGLPSDRFSAERTGGSVSTLTIQRTQQEDSAVYLCASSAPTLGSYEQYFGPGTRLTVT.